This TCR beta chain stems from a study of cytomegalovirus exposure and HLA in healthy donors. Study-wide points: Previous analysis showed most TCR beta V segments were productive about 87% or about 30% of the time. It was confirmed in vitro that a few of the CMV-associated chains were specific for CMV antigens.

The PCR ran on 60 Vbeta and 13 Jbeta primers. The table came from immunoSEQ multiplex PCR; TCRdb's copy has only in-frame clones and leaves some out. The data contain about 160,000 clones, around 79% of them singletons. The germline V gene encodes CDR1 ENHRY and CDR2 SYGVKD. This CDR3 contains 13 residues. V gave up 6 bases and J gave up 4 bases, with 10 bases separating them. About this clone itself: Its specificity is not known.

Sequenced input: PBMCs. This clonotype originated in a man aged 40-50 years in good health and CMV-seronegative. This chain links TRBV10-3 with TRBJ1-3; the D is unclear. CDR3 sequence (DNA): TGTGCCATCAGCGCATTGGAGGGAAACACCATATATTTT. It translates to CAISALEGNTIYF.